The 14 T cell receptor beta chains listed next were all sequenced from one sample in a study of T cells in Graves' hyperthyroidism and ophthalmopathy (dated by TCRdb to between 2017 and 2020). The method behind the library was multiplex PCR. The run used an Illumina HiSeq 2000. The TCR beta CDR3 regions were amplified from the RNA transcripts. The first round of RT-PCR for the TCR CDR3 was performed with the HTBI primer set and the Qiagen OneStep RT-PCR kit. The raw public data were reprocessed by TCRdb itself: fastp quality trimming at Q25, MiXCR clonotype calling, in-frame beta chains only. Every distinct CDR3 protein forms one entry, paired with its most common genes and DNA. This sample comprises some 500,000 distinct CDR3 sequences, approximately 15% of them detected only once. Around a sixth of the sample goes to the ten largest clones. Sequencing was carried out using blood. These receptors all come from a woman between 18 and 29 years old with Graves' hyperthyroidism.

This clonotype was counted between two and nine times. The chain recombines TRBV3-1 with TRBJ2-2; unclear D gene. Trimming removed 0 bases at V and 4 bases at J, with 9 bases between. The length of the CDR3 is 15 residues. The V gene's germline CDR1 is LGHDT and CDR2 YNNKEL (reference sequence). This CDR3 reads CASSQDLGPTGELFF. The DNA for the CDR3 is TGTGCCAGCAGCCAAGATCTAGGGCCCACCGGGGAGCTGTTTTTT.

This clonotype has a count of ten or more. CDR3 nucleotides: TGTGCCAGCAGCACGGACGACAGGGGGCTACAAGAGACCCAGTACTTC. This sequence encodes CASSTDDRGLQETQYF. The genes are TRBV7-6 and TRBJ2-5, with TRBD1 matching over 10 bases. The CDR3 is made up of 16 amino acids. CDR1 and CDR2 from the germline V gene are SGHVS and FNYEAQ. The V and J ends lost 5 bases and 2 bases, in that order; junction bases with no gene match: 8.

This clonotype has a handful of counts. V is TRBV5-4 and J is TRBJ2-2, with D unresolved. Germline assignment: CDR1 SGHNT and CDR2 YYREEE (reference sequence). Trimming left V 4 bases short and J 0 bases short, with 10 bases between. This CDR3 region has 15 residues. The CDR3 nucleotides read TGTGCCAGCAGCCCCGGGCTTACGAACACCGGGGAGCTGTTTTTT. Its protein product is CASSPGLTNTGELFF.

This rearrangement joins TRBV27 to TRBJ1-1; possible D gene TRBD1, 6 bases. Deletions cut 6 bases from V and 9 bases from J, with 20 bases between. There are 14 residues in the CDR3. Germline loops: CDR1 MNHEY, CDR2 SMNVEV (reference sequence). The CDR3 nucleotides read TGTGCCAGCAGACCTGCGGGGGGCGCGTTTAAAGCTTTCTTT. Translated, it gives CASRPAGGAFKAFF.

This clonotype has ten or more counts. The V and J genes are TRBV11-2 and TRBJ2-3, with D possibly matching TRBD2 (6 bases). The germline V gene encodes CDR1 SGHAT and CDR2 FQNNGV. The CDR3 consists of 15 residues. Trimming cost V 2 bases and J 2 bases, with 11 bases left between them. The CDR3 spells CASSLTSRYTDTQYF. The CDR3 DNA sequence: TGTGCCAGCAGCTTAACTAGCCGATACACAGATACGCAGTATTTT.

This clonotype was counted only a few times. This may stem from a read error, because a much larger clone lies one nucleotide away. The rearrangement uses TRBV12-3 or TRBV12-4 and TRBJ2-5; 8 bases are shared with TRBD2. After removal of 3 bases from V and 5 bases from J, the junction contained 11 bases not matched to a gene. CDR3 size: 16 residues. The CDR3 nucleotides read TGTGCCAGCAGTTTTCGGTCTAGCGGGTCTCCGGAGACCCAGTACTTC. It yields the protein CASSFRSSGSPETQYF.

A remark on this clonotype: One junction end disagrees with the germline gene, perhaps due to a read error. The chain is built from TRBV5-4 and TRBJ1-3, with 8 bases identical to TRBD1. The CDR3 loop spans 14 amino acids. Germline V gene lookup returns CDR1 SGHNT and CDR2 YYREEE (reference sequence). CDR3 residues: CAGSWTGSRNTIYF. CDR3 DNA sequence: TGTGCCGGCAGCTGGACAGGGTCACGAAACACCATATATTTT. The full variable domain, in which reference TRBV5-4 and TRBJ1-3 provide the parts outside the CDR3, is ETGVTQSPTHLIKTRGQQVTLRCSSQSGHNTVSWYQQALGQGPQFIFQYYREEENGRGNFPPRFSGLQFPNYSSELNVNALELDDSALYLCAGSWTGSRNTIYFGEGSWLTVV.

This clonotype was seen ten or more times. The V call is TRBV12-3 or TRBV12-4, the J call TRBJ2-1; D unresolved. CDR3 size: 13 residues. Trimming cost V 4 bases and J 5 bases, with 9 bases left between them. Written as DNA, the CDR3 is TGTGCCAGCAGTTCCCTAGATCACAATGAGCAGTTCTTC. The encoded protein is CASSSLDHNEQFF.

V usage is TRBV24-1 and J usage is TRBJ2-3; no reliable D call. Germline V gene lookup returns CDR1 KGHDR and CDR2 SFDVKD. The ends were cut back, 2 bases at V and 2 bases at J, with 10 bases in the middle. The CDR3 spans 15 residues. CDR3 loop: CATSDSQTITDTQYF. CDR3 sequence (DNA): TGTGCCACCAGTGATTCACAGACAATCACAGATACGCAGTATTTT.

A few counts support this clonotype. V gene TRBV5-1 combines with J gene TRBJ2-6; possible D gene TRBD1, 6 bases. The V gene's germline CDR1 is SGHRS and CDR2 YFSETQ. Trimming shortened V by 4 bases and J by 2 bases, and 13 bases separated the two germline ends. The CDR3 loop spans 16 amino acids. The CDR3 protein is CASSPPNRAGANVLTF. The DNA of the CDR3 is TGCGCCAGCAGCCCCCCGAACAGGGCTGGGGCCAACGTCCTGACTTTC.

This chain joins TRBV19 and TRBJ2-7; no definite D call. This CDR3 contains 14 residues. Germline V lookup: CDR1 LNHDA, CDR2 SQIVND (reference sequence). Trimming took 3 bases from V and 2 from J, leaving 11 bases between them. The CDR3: CASSMRTQTYEQYF. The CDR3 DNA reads TGTGCCAGTAGTATGCGGACCCAAACCTACGAGCAGTACTTC. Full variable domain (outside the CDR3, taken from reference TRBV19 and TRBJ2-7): DGGITQSPKYLFRKEGQNVTLSCEQNLNHDAMYWYRQDPGQGLRLIYYSQIVNDFQKGDIAEGYSVSREKKESFPLTVTSAQKNPTAFYLCASSMRTQTYEQYFGPGTRLTVT.

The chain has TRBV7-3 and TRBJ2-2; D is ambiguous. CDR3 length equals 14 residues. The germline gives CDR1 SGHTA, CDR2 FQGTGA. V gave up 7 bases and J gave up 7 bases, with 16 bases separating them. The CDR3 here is CASTTQPAGGELFF. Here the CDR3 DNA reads TGTGCCAGCACGACTCAGCCGGCCGGCGGGGAGCTGTTTTTT.

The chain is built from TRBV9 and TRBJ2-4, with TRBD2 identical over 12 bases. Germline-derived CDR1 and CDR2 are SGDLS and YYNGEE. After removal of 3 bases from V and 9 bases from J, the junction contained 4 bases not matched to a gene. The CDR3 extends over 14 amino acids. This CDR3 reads CASSGLAGAFIQYF. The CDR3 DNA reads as TGTGCCAGCAGCGGACTAGCGGGAGCTTTCATTCAGTACTTC.

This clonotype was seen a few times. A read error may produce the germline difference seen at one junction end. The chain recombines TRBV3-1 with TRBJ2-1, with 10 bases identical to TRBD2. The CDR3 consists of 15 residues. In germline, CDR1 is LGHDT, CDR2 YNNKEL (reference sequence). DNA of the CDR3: TGTGCCAGCAGCTCCGGACTAGCGGTTTACAATGAGCGGTTCTTC. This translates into CASSSGLAVYNERFF.